This TCR beta chain comes out of a study of cytomegalovirus exposure and HLA in healthy donors. As for the study in general: An earlier analysis identified 100 million to 130 million unique TCR beta sequences in 150 million to 200 million T cells. General study points: Association with HLA alleles at 0.05 false discovery rate was found for around 17,000 TCR beta sequences in a later analysis. Specificity of three CMV-associated chains for CMV antigens was verified in vitro. TCR beta chains numbering some 160 were designated cytomegalovirus-associated.

The V and J ends lost 6 bases and 2 bases respectively, with 13 bases between them. Germline CDR1 and CDR2: GTSNPN and SVGIG (reference sequence). The CDR3 has 13 amino acids. PCR was performed using 60 Vbeta and 13 Jbeta primers. TCRdb keeps only in-frame clones here, not all; method: immunoSEQ multiplex PCR. Among about 120,000 clones listed, around two thirds were seen once. As concerns this clone: Its antigen is not identified.

The clonotype originates from a woman between 40 and 55 years old in good health and CMV-seropositive. Sequences were obtained from PBMCs. The chain has TRBV30 and TRBJ1-1; D call uncertain. In nucleotides, the CDR3 is TGTGCCTGCCGGAGATCCCTCAACACTGAAGCTTTCTTT. Translation: CACRRSLNTEAFF.